The 26 T cell receptor beta chains listed next were all sequenced from one sample in a study of blood T cell repertoires in COVID-19. TCRdb's copy holds only in-frame clones and misses some; the assay was immunoSEQ multiplex PCR. The table records about 130,000 clones, around nine tenths of them present only once. Sequences were obtained from peripheral blood. These receptor sequences come from a woman aged 80 or over with acute or convalescent COVID-19.

V usage is TRBV5-6 and J usage is TRBJ2-5, with 9 positions matching TRBD1. Germline V lookup: CDR1 SGHDT, CDR2 YYEEEE. The CDR3 has 15 amino acids. After removal of 3 bases from V and 2 bases from J, the junction contained 5 bases not matched to a gene. The DNA of the CDR3 is TGTGCCAGCAGCTGGGGACAGGGCCCTCAAGAGACCCAGTACTTC. As protein: CASSWGQGPQETQYF.

This clone has only one observation. The genes are TRBV29-1 and TRBJ2-4, with 7 nucleotides matching TRBD1. From germline, CDR1 is SQVTM and CDR2 ANQGSEA. The CDR3 has 18 residues. The CDR3 sequence is CRVDFRDSLFFAKNIQYF. Written as DNA, the CDR3 is TGCAGAGTGGATTTCCGGGACAGCCTGTTTTTTGCCAAAAACATTCAGTACTTC.

The V and J genes are TRBV28 and TRBJ1-2; possible D gene TRBD1, 6 bases. V was shortened by 1 base and J by 7 bases, with 13 bases between the two germline ends. The CDR3 covers 14 residues. The germline V gene encodes CDR1 MDHEN and CDR2 SYDVKM. The CDR3 DNA sequence: TGTGCCAGCAGTTTATTCGGGGGGCGCGGTGGCTACACCTTC. This codes for CASSLFGGRGGYTF.

The CDR3 DNA is TGTGCCACCAGCAGTCGACAGAATAATGAAAAACTGTTTTTT. The encoded protein is CATSSRQNNEKLFF. The rearrangement joins TRBV15 to TRBJ1-4, with a possible D match to TRBD1 (5 bases). With 3 bases removed from V and 4 bases from J, the gap between germline ends came to 9 bases. CDR1 is LNHNV, CDR2 YYDKDF, per germline (reference sequence). This CDR3 contains 14 residues. The full variable domain, with the rest looked up from reference TRBV15 and TRBJ1-4, is DAMVIQNPRYQVTQFGKPVTLSCSQTLNHNVMYWYQQKSSQAPKLLFHYYDKDFNNEADTPDNFQSRRPNTSFCFLDIRSPGLGDTAMYLCATSSRQNNEKLFFGSGTQLSVL.

This sequence joins TRBV6-5 and TRBJ2-1; possibly TRBD1 for D (6 bases). V dropped 8 bases and J dropped 10 bases, with 18 bases sitting between them. Germline CDR1 MNHEY, CDR2 SVGAGI. The CDR3 has 13 residues. In DNA, the CDR3 is TGTGCCAGCGATTTTTACAGGGTAGGGGAGCAGTTCTTC. Its protein product is CASDFYRVGEQFF.

The chain couples TRBV5-1 to TRBJ2-5, with 8 nucleotides matching TRBD2. The CDR3 extends over 15 amino acids. V lost 1 base to trimming and J lost 6 bases; unmatched junction nucleotides: 8. CDR1 is SGHRS and CDR2 is YFSETQ in the germline V gene. The CDR3 DNA is TGCGCCAGCAGCTTGCAAGCGGGAGTTCGGAAGACCCAGTACTTC. This gives the protein CASSLQAGVRKTQYF. The variable domain in full, with the rest retrieved from reference TRBV5-1 and TRBJ2-5, is KAGVTQTPRYLIKTRGQQVTLSCSPISGHRSVSWYQQTPGQGLQFLFEYFSETQRNKGNFPGRFSGRQFSNSRSEMNVSTLELGDSALYLCASSLQAGVRKTQYFGPGTRLLVL.

The V and J genes are TRBV25-1 and TRBJ1-4, with 7 bases matching TRBD1. This CDR3 is 15 amino acids long. The V segment lost 4 bases and the J segment 4 bases; nucleotides outside the gene matches: 6. Germline values: CDR1 MGHDK, CDR2 SYGVNS. The CDR3 nucleotides are TGTGCCAGCAGTGGATGGACAGGCCGTAATGAAAAACTGTTTTTT. Its translation: CASSGWTGRNEKLFF.

V usage is TRBV5-1 and J usage is TRBJ2-7; TRBD1 matches at 9 bases. Looked up from germline, CDR1 is SGHRS and CDR2 is YFSETQ. The V and J ends lost 3 bases and 3 bases, in that order; junction bases with no gene match: 4. The CDR3 runs to 14 residues. The CDR3 region is CASSSGTGNYEQYF. Written as DNA, the CDR3 is TGCGCCAGCAGCTCAGGGACAGGGAACTACGAGCAGTACTTC.

The chain combines TRBV7-9 with TRBJ2-2, with no clear D. Germline V gene sequence: CDR1 SEHNR, CDR2 FQNEAQ (reference sequence). Trimming stripped 1 base from V and 8 bases from J, with 14 bases between. This CDR3 region has 15 residues. The CDR3 DNA reads TGTGCCAGCAGCTTAGGGGCAGCATTCCTTGGGGAGCTGTTTTTT. The encoded protein is CASSLGAAFLGELFF.

V usage is TRBV7-2 and J usage is TRBJ2-1, with TRBD2 identical over 10 bases. Trimming removed 5 bases from V and 3 bases from J; junction bases left unmatched: 4. The CDR3 spans 15 residues. Looked up from germline, CDR1 is SGHTA and CDR2 is FQGNSA. CDR3 sequence: CASSQLAGNYNEQFF. As DNA, the CDR3 is TGTGCCAGCAGCCAACTAGCGGGGAACTACAATGAGCAGTTCTTC.

V gene TRBV19 combines with J gene TRBJ1-5, with D maybe TRBD1 (5 bases). This CDR3 comprises 14 residues. Germline V lookup: CDR1 LNHDA, CDR2 SQIVND (reference sequence). Deletions cut 5 bases from V and 2 bases from J, with 10 bases between. This CDR3 reads CASSAGGRNQPQHF. As DNA, the CDR3 is TGTGCCAGTAGTGCGGGGGGTCGCAATCAGCCCCAGCATTTT.

This chain uses TRBV27 with TRBJ1-5, with 7 bases matching TRBD1. The CDR3 runs 16 residues. V was pared by 4 bases and J by 4 bases, with 10 bases of the junction left unmatched. The germline gives CDR1 MNHEY, CDR2 SMNVEV (reference sequence). In DNA, the CDR3 is TGTGCCAGCAGTTCTTTGGAGAGGGGGCGAAATCAGCCCCAGCATTTT. Translated: CASSSLERGRNQPQHF.

The table lists this clone with a count of one. V gene TRBV5-4 combines with J gene TRBJ2-3, with TRBD2 matching 10 bases. The CDR3 length is 16 residues. Germline lookup yields CDR1 SGHNT and CDR2 YYREEE (reference sequence). After removal of 0 bases from V and 3 bases from J, the junction contained 4 bases not matched to a gene. The CDR3 DNA follows: TGTGCCAGCAGCTTGGAGCGGGGGGGAGGGACAGATACGCAGTATTTT. It yields the protein CASSLERGGGTDTQYF.

In DNA form, the CDR3 reads TGTGCCAGCAGTACACGGGACAGCAATGAGCAGTTCTTC. It is translated as CASSTRDSNEQFF. The genes are TRBV27 and TRBJ2-1, with 7 nucleotides matching TRBD1. This CDR3 contains 13 residues. V shed 5 bases and J 6 bases; nucleotides not matched to a gene: 4. The V gene's germline CDR1 is MNHEY and CDR2 SMNVEV (reference sequence).

The V call is TRBV5-1, the J call TRBJ2-3, with TRBD1 matching over 12 bases. J lost 6 bases, V lost 4 bases, and 15 bases had no gene match. Germline lookup yields CDR1 SGHRS and CDR2 YFSETQ. This CDR3 has 18 amino acids. The CDR3 here is CASSGTGGFSGRSDTQYF. The CDR3 bases are TGCGCCAGCAGCGGGACAGGGGGCTTCAGCGGGAGGAGCGATACGCAGTATTTT.

This clone was seen a handful of times. The chain uses TRBV12-3 or TRBV12-4 and TRBJ1-2; unclear D gene. CDR3 size: 13 residues. The V end was cut by 1 base, the J end by 6 bases, with 9 bases between. The chain's CDR3 is CASSLGEGDGYTF. DNA of the CDR3: TGTGCCAGCAGTTTAGGGGAGGGCGATGGCTACACCTTC.

This chain joins TRBV5-6 and TRBJ1-2; 7 nucleotides match TRBD1. After removal of 2 bases from V and 6 bases from J, the junction contained 13 bases not matched to a gene. Germline V gene data show CDR1 as SGHDT and CDR2 as YYEEEE. This CDR3 spans 16 amino acids. The CDR3 DNA reads as TGTGCCAGCAGCTTCAATCCGGGACAGAAGGCGCATGGCTACACCTTC. Its protein is CASSFNPGQKAHGYTF.

The chain uses TRBV5-4 and TRBJ1-1; the D gene is possibly TRBD1 (6 bases). The CDR3 contains 13 residues. Germline-derived CDR1 and CDR2 are SGHNT and YYREEE (reference sequence). With 6 bases removed from V and 4 bases from J, the gap between germline ends came to 13 bases. The CDR3 DNA reads as TGTGCCAGCACCATTAGGGGGAGCACTGAAGCTTTCTTT. Its protein product is CASTIRGSTEAFF.

The chain combines TRBV10-3 with TRBJ1-1; 7 bases are shared with TRBD1. The germline CDR1 and CDR2 sequences are ENHRY and SYGVKD. The V segment lost 2 bases and the J segment 6 bases; nucleotides outside the gene matches: 12. The CDR3 runs 16 residues. The CDR3 DNA follows: TGTGCCATCAGTGAGCCCCGGACAGGTCGAATGCCTGAAGCTTTCTTT. It specifies CAISEPRTGRMPEAFF.

This chain links TRBV6-2 or TRBV6-3 with TRBJ2-3; TRBD2 matches 9 bases. CDR1 MNHEY and CDR2 SVGEGT come from the germline V gene. The trim removed 2 bases at V and 5 bases at J, leaving 5 bases unmatched. This CDR3 spans 15 amino acids. CDR3 DNA: TGTGCCAGCAGTTACGGTAGCGGGAGTAGAGATACGCAGTATTTT. It yields the protein CASSYGSGSRDTQYF.

A word on this clone: One junction end disagrees with the germline gene, perhaps due to a read error. The chain couples TRBV4-1 to TRBJ1-6; TRBD1 matches at 10 bases. Germline CDR1 MGHRA, CDR2 YSYEKL. The CDR3 extends over 17 amino acids. The CDR3 DNA sequence: TGCGCCAGCAGCGAAGATTCCGGGACAGGGGTTATTTTATCCCTCCACTTT. Translation: CASSEDSGTGVILSLHF.

This chain's CDR3 is CASSQGWASGGNEQFF. The CDR3 DNA reads as TGTGCCAGCAGCCAAGGGTGGGCTAGCGGGGGAAATGAGCAGTTCTTC. This chain joins TRBV3-1 (or the pseudogene TRBV3-2) and TRBJ2-1; 10 bases align to TRBD2. The CDR3 sequence is 16 residues long. V lost 1 base and J lost 7; bases outside the gene matches: 7. Germline CDR1 reads LGHDT; CDR2 reads YNNKEL (reference sequence).

The chain couples TRBV7-9 to TRBJ1-4, with D tentatively TRBD1 (5 bases). Deletions cut 1 base from V and 3 bases from J, with 9 bases between. The CDR3 loop spans 15 amino acids. Germline CDR1 reads SEHNR; CDR2 reads FQNEAQ (reference sequence). The DNA of the CDR3 is TGTGCCAGCAGCTTAGATCAGGGCTCTAATGAAAAACTGTTTTTT. Its protein product is CASSLDQGSNEKLFF.

The gene calls are TRBV6-5 and TRBJ2-7; TRBD2 agrees at 8 bases. Germline V gene lookup returns CDR1 MNHEY and CDR2 SVGAGI. The CDR3 sequence is 13 residues long. J gave up 7 bases and V 8 bases, and 10 bases lay outside the gene matches. In nucleotides, the CDR3 is TGTGCCAGCCCAGCGGGGGCTTACGGGGAGCAGTACTTC. This encodes CASPAGAYGEQYF.

This chain links TRBV7-2 with TRBJ1-6; 10 bases match TRBD1. Germline trimming cut 0 bases from V and 10 bases from J; bases unmatched to any gene: 3. This CDR3 is 15 amino acids long. The V gene's germline CDR1 is SGHTA and CDR2 FQGNSA. The CDR3 here is CASSLAPGQGSPLHF. DNA of the CDR3: TGTGCCAGCAGCTTAGCGCCGGGACAGGGGTCACCCCTCCACTTT.

The chain employs TRBV7-9 and TRBJ1-4, with 9 bases that match TRBD1. V was pared by 5 bases and J by 3 bases, with 4 bases of the junction left unmatched. The CDR3 contains 15 residues. The V gene's germline CDR1 is SEHNR and CDR2 FQNEAQ (reference sequence). The CDR3 nucleotides read TGTGCCAGCAGCCCGAGGACAGGGGCTAATGAAAAACTGTTTTTT. This translates into CASSPRTGANEKLFF.